The next 32 T cell receptor beta chains were all read from a single sample in a study of early T cells in non-severe SARS-CoV-2 infection. MiXCR was run by TCRdb on the 5' RACE reads, yielding one entry per CDR3 protein. In the table there are about 77,000 distinct CDR3 sequences, approximately 5% of which are singletons. The source was whole blood, collected at baseline. The source is an adult who was a healthcare worker with PCR-confirmed SARS-CoV-2 infection or an uninfected control (not recorded which).

This clonotype has at least ten counts. This chain links TRBV7-8 with TRBJ2-2, with 15 bases lining up with TRBD2. The CDR3 sequence is 17 residues long. V lost 6 bases to trimming and J lost 2 bases; unmatched junction nucleotides: 4. The germline CDR1 and CDR2 sequences are SGHVS and FQNEAQ. The CDR3 sequence is CASRGLAGGVNTGELFF. The CDR3 nucleotides read TGTGCCAGCAGGGGACTAGCGGGAGGCGTTAACACCGGGGAGCTGTTTTTT. Full variable domain (missing parts from reference TRBV7-8 and TRBJ2-2): GAGVSQSPRYKVAKRGQDVALRCDPISGHVSLFWYQQALGQGPEFLTYFQNEAQLDKSGLPSDRFFAERPEGSVSTLKIQRTQQEDSAVYLCASRGLAGGVNTGELFFGEGSRLTVL.

The chain is built from TRBV20-1 and TRBJ2-1, with unresolved D. Between the trimmed V and J ends, which lost 0 bases and 7 bases, there was a span of 7 bases. The germline V gene has CDR1 DFQATT and CDR2 SNEGSKA (reference sequence). The CDR3 spans 12 residues. For the CDR3, the DNA is TGCAGTGCTAGAGATCCTTCGAATGAGCAGTTCTTC. Protein product: CSARDPSNEQFF.

The gene calls are TRBV9 and TRBJ2-7; 15 bases align to TRBD2. The V segment lost 5 bases and the J segment 3 bases; nucleotides outside the gene matches: 9. Germline CDR1 SGDLS, CDR2 YYNGEE. The CDR3 is 17 residues long. CDR3 sequence (DNA): TGTGCCAGCAGTCCCGGACTAGCGGGAGGGCTAGACTACGAGCAGTACTTC. Translating it yields CASSPGLAGGLDYEQYF.

This clonotype was observed a handful of times. The chain joins TRBV28 to TRBJ2-5; TRBD1 might be the D (6 bases). The CDR3 is made up of 15 amino acids. Trimming cost V 5 bases and J 4 bases, with 17 bases left between them. Germline V gives CDR1 MDHEN, CDR2 SYDVKM. In DNA, the CDR3 is TGTGCCAGCAGTCGGACAGACGGTGGTAGAGAGACCCAGTACTTC. Its translation is CASSRTDGGRETQYF.

This clonotype has a count of ten or more. The V and J genes are TRBV3-1 and TRBJ2-1, with D possibly matching TRBD1 (5 bases). The germline V and J ends were trimmed by 0 bases and 8 bases, with 5 bases remaining between them. This CDR3 comprises 12 residues. CDR1 is LGHDT, CDR2 YNNKEL, per germline (reference sequence). The CDR3 sequence is CASSQDRDEQFF. The CDR3 DNA sequence: TGTGCCAGCAGCCAAGACAGGGATGAGCAGTTCTTC.

This clonotype was observed a few times. The V and J genes are TRBV6-6 and TRBJ1-1, with a tentative D call TRBD1 (6 bases). The CDR3 is 13 residues long. Germline CDR1 is MNHNY and CDR2 is SVGAGI (reference sequence). Trimming removed 1 base from V and 11 bases from J, with 14 bases in between. CDR3 loop: CASSYLQGEGAFF. In DNA form, the CDR3 reads TGTGCCAGCAGTTACTTACAGGGAGAAGGGGCTTTCTTT.

This clonotype was seen many times. The DNA for the CDR3 is TGTGCCACCAGCAGCCCAACAGGGTTCGGATCACCCCTCCACTTT. It translates to CATSSPTGFGSPLHF. The chain joins TRBV15 to TRBJ1-6; D perhaps matches TRBD1 (6 bases). This CDR3 has 15 amino acids. The germline V gene has CDR1 LNHNV and CDR2 YYDKDF (reference sequence). Deletions cut 3 bases from V and 10 bases from J, with 16 bases between. The whole variable domain, remainder taken from reference TRBV15 and TRBJ1-6, is DAMVIQNPRYQVTQFGKPVTLSCSQTLNHNVMYWYQQKSSQAPKLLFHYYDKDFNNEADTPDNFQSRRPNTSFCFLDIRSPGLGDTAMYLCATSSPTGFGSPLHFGNGTRLTVT.

This clonotype has a count of ten or more. V usage is TRBV11-2 and J usage is TRBJ2-2; the D gene is possibly TRBD1 (5 bases). The CDR3 is 14 residues long. Germline V CDR1 and CDR2: SGHAT, FQNNGV. Trimming shortened V by 2 bases and J by 1 base, and 5 bases separated the two germline ends. The CDR3 nucleotides read TGTGCCAGCAGCTTAACAGGGAACACCGGGGAGCTGTTTTTT. Its translation is CASSLTGNTGELFF.

The chain couples TRBV7-9 to TRBJ2-7; no definite D call. This CDR3 spans 13 amino acids. The V and J ends lost 4 bases and 3 bases respectively, with 10 bases between them. Germline V gene sequence: CDR1 SEHNR, CDR2 FQNEAQ (reference sequence). CDR3: CASSYAADYEQYF. In nucleotides, the CDR3 is TGTGCCAGCAGCTACGCTGCCGACTACGAGCAGTACTTC. The whole variable domain, remainder taken from reference TRBV7-9 and TRBJ2-7, is DTGVSQNPRHKITKRGQNVTFRCDPISEHNRLYWYRQTLGQGPEFLTYFQNEAQLEKSRLLSDRFSAERPKGSFSTLEIQRTEQGDSAMYLCASSYAADYEQYFGPGTRLTVT.

This clonotype appeared many times. CDR3 sequence: CASSYFRRGGSFNEQFF. CDR3 DNA sequence: TGTGCCAGCAGTTACTTCCGACGGGGCGGGAGTTTTAATGAGCAGTTCTTC. The gene calls are TRBV6-2 or TRBV6-3 and TRBJ2-1; 7 nucleotides line up with TRBD2. V gave up 1 base and J gave up 7 bases; unmatched junction bases: 13. The CDR3 spans 17 residues. The V gene's germline CDR1 is MNHEY and CDR2 SVGEGT.

DNA for the CDR3: TGCGCCAGCAGCAACGCCGGGACAGTTGAAAGGGATACGTCTGGAAACACCATATATTTT. It is translated as CASSNAGTVERDTSGNTIYF. This sequence joins TRBV5-1 and TRBJ1-3; TRBD1 matches 7 bases. Germline CDR1 SGHRS, CDR2 YFSETQ. The CDR3 consists of 20 residues. V gave up 4 bases and J gave up 1 base; unmatched junction bases: 20.

The chain is built from TRBV5-6 and TRBJ1-2, with a tentative D call TRBD1 (6 bases). With 0 bases removed from V and 2 bases from J, the gap between germline ends came to 8 bases. Germline assignment: CDR1 SGHDT and CDR2 YYEEEE. The CDR3 is 14 amino acids. The CDR3 region is CASSLDRDNYGYTF. The CDR3 DNA is TGTGCCAGCAGCTTGGACAGGGACAACTATGGCTACACCTTC.

This clonotype occurred a few times. J is TRBJ2-7 and V is TRBV28, with D perhaps TRBD1 or TRBD2 (5 bases each). Germline CDR1 and CDR2: MDHEN and SYDVKM. CDR3 length: 19 residues. V lost 3 bases to trimming and J lost 0 bases, with 24 bases between them. CDR3 loop: CASSFGTLEGSYLSYEQYF. CDR3 bases: TGTGCCAGCAGTTTCGGGACCCTTGAAGGGTCCTACCTCTCCTACGAGCAGTACTTC.

This clonotype was seen a few times. This chain links TRBV14 with TRBJ1-1; D may be TRBD1 (5 bases). V dropped 4 bases and J dropped 3 bases, with 15 bases sitting between them. The germline gives CDR1 SGHDN, CDR2 FVKESK. The CDR3 is made up of 15 amino acids. The CDR3, as DNA: TGTGCCAGCAGCCTGAAGGGACGGACCTACACTGAAGCTTTCTTT. Its protein is CASSLKGRTYTEAFF. Combining the CDR3 with reference TRBV14 and TRBJ1-1 gives the whole variable domain EAGVTQFPSHSVIEKGQTVTLRCDPISGHDNLYWYRRVMGKEIKFLLHFVKESKQDESGMPNNRFLAERTGGTYSTLKVQPAELEDSGVYFCASSLKGRTYTEAFFGQGTRLTVV.

This clonotype was picked up a small number of times. A clone one base away is much larger, so this may be a read error. J is TRBJ1-1 and V is TRBV7-9, with D unresolved. Per germline, CDR1 SEHNR and CDR2 FQNEAQ (reference sequence). The V end was cut by 5 bases, the J end by 3 bases, with 4 bases between. The CDR3 loop spans 11 amino acids. CDR3 in amino acids: CASSRYTEAFF. CDR3 DNA: TGTGCCAGCAGCCGTTACACTGAAGCTTTCTTT.

This clonotype was picked up a small number of times. The chain is built from TRBV19 and TRBJ2-1, with 12 bases fitting TRBD2. This CDR3 region has 15 residues. Germline V gives CDR1 LNHDA, CDR2 SQIVND (reference sequence). The ends lost 6 bases at V and 9 bases at J; junction bases unmatched: 9. DNA for the CDR3: TGTGCCAGTAGAACCTGGACTAGCGGGAAACTTGAGCAGTTCTTC. Protein: CASRTWTSGKLEQFF.

This clonotype was seen at least ten times. The rearrangement uses TRBV12-3 or TRBV12-4 and TRBJ1-3; D is uncertain. V lost 2 bases and J lost 0, with 8 bases in between. The CDR3 length is 15 residues. The CDR3 DNA is TGTGCCAGCAGTTTACTCCAGGCCTCTGGAAACACCATATATTTT. Protein sequence: CASSLLQASGNTIYF.

This clonotype was seen many times. The chain employs TRBV6-5 and TRBJ2-1; 7 nucleotides agree with TRBD2. The germline CDR1 and CDR2 sequences are MNHEY and SVGAGI. J lost 0 bases, V lost 6 bases, and 11 bases had no gene match. CDR3 length: 17 amino acids. The CDR3 here is CASSPGLFKSSYNEQFF. The CDR3 nucleotides read TGTGCCAGCAGCCCGGGACTATTCAAGAGCTCCTACAATGAGCAGTTCTTC.

At least ten counts were recorded for this clonotype. The chain has TRBV6-6 and TRBJ1-2; 7 bases line up with TRBD1. This CDR3 has 13 residues. The V gene end was trimmed by 6 bases and the J gene end by 8 bases; junction bases not matched to a gene: 9. From germline, CDR1 is MNHNY and CDR2 SVGAGI (reference sequence). CDR3 residues: CASRPDRAQGYTF. As DNA, the CDR3 is TGTGCCAGCAGACCCGACAGGGCTCAGGGCTACACCTTC.

This clonotype was recorded at least ten times. The V and J genes are TRBV29-1 and TRBJ1-1; no reliable D call. Germline V gives CDR1 SQVTM, CDR2 ANQGSEA. The CDR3 is 12 amino acids. V was trimmed by 4 bases and J by 0 bases, leaving 6 bases between them. This CDR3 is CSVGRMNTEAFF. CDR3 in DNA: TGCAGCGTTGGACGGATGAACACTGAAGCTTTCTTT.

This clonotype was seen a handful of times. The chain combines TRBV27 with TRBJ2-5; 9 nucleotides agree with TRBD2. J gave up 5 bases and V 5 bases, and 12 bases lay outside the gene matches. Germline V CDR1 and CDR2: MNHEY, SMNVEV (reference sequence). The CDR3 runs to 16 residues. CDR3 residues: CASSPTRWSGRETQYF. The CDR3 DNA is TGTGCCAGCAGTCCCACCCGGTGGAGCGGGAGGGAGACCCAGTACTTC.

There are a few counts of this clonotype. The chain employs TRBV13 and TRBJ2-4; no clear D. With 4 bases removed from V and 1 base from J, the gap between germline ends came to 5 bases. CDR3 length: 13 residues. Germline-derived CDR1 and CDR2 are PRHDT and FYEKMQ (reference sequence). The CDR3 nucleotides read TGTGCCAGCAGCTCCCGGGCCAAAAACATTCAGTACTTC. Its protein product is CASSSRAKNIQYF.

This clonotype was seen repeatedly, ten times or more. The chain carries TRBV10-1 and TRBJ1-5; D call uncertain. V was cut by 10 bases and J by 3 bases, with 10 bases left in between. Germline CDR1 and CDR2: WNHNN and SYGVQD (reference sequence). CDR3 length: 12 residues. This CDR3 is CATGVNNQPQHF. The CDR3 coding sequence is TGCGCCACCGGGGTTAACAATCAGCCCCAGCATTTT.

This clonotype came up a few times. The chain links TRBV2 to TRBJ2-5; no clear D. The V gene lost 5 bases and the J gene lost 5 bases, with 21 bases spanning the gap. The CDR3 has 16 amino acids. Per germline, CDR1 SNHLY and CDR2 FYNNEI. CDR3 sequence (DNA): TGTGCCAGCAGTACCAACCTCGACCGCTCCGGGGAGACCCAGTACTTC. It encodes CASSTNLDRSGETQYF.

The chain combines TRBV28 with TRBJ2-3; D might be TRBD2 (7 bases). V gave up 2 bases and J gave up 2 bases, with 11 bases separating them. CDR3 length equals 15 residues. The V gene's germline CDR1 is MDHEN and CDR2 SYDVKM. This chain's CDR3 is CASSLRGANTDTQYF. The CDR3 DNA is TGTGCCAGCAGTTTACGGGGGGCCAACACAGATACGCAGTATTTT.

This rearrangement joins TRBV28 to TRBJ1-6, with a weak D call TRBD1 (5 bases). The germline V gene encodes CDR1 MDHEN and CDR2 SYDVKM. The germline V and J ends were trimmed by 7 bases and 13 bases, with 20 bases remaining between them. This CDR3 has 14 amino acids. This chain's CDR3 is CASTRGTRGAPLHF. The CDR3 DNA follows: TGTGCCAGCACCCGGGGGACCCGCGGCGCGCCCCTCCACTTT.

V and J are TRBV6-1 and TRBJ2-7, with 9 nucleotides matching TRBD2. CDR3 length: 14 amino acids. V lost 10 bases to trimming and J lost 5 bases; unmatched junction nucleotides: 12. Germline V gene sequence: CDR1 MNHNS, CDR2 SASEGT. CDR3 amino acids: CATRRVSGRNEQYF. In nucleotides, the CDR3 is TGTGCCACACGGAGGGTTAGCGGGAGAAACGAGCAGTACTTC.

Within the sample, this clonotype is medium-sized. V and J are TRBV10-3 and TRBJ2-5; tentative D call: TRBD2 (6 bases). From germline, CDR1 is ENHRY and CDR2 SYGVKD. The CDR3 consists of 13 residues. The V gene lost 4 bases and the J gene lost 5 bases, with 11 bases spanning the gap. CDR3 in DNA: TGTGCCATCAGTGTCCGGAGGGCGGAGACCCAGTACTTC. This encodes CAISVRRAETQYF.

The rearrangement joins TRBV20-1 to TRBJ2-7; 9 nucleotides align to TRBD1. Germline-derived CDR1 and CDR2 are DFQATT and SNEGSKA (reference sequence). This CDR3 region has 15 residues. Trimming removed 5 bases from V and 3 bases from J; junction bases left unmatched: 11. CDR3 region: CSAPPFGQGNYEQYF. CDR3 DNA: TGCAGTGCTCCCCCGTTCGGACAGGGGAACTACGAGCAGTACTTC.

This clonotype has at least ten counts. The genes are TRBV20-1 and TRBJ2-7; the match to TRBD2 covers 7 bases. Germline V gene lookup returns CDR1 DFQATT and CDR2 SNEGSKA (reference sequence). V was pared by 6 bases and J by 7 bases, with 12 bases of the junction left unmatched. This CDR3 comprises 13 residues. CDR3 sequence reads: CSARGSGMGEQYF. CDR3 nucleotide sequence: TGCAGTGCGAGGGGCAGCGGGATGGGGGAGCAGTACTTC.

The rearrangement links TRBV5-6 to TRBJ1-3; a possible D gene is TRBD1 (6 bases). Trimming pared 0 bases from V and 0 bases from J, leaving 19 bases between. Per germline, CDR1 SGHDT and CDR2 YYEEEE. This CDR3 is built from 19 residues. This CDR3 is CASSLAGTRRPSSGNTIYF. The CDR3 DNA follows: TGTGCCAGCAGCTTGGCCGGGACACGTCGTCCCAGCTCTGGAAACACCATATATTTT.

For this clonotype: A read error is possible here, since a much larger clone lies one base away. The chain employs TRBV3-1 and TRBJ2-7; 8 nucleotides line up with TRBD2. Looked up from germline, CDR1 is LGHDT and CDR2 is YNNKEL (reference sequence). The CDR3 is 14 amino acids. Trimming cost V 0 bases and J 7 bases; bases outside gene matches: 5. This chain's CDR3 is CASSQEAGVGEQYF. CDR3 DNA: TGTGCCAGCAGCCAAGAAGCGGGAGTGGGAGAGCAGTACTTC.